This T cell receptor beta chain was identified in a study of blood T cell repertoires in COVID-19. Grouping used clinical history reported by participants in a survey and questionnaire. In the study's own analysis: Scientists estimated how many nucleated cells there were by amplifying reference gene primers. Repertoires were generated with immunoSEQ multiplex PCR, while TCRdb's copy carries only in-frame clones and drops some. For V, J and clone size, that table is used; D and trimming come from the DNA. The sample has over 200,000 clones, over 75% seen once. This CDR3 contains 14 residues. Germline-derived CDR1 and CDR2 are MGHRA and YSYEKL. V lost 3 bases and J 5 bases, leaving 11 bases between the germline ends.

The receptor was isolated from a woman aged 30 to 39 who had been exposed to COVID-19. V usage is TRBV4-1 and J usage is TRBJ1-5; tentative D call: TRBD1 (5 bases). The sequenced material came from PBMCs or T cells enriched from blood (not recorded which). The CDR3 DNA is TGCGCCAGCAGCCAGTCCGGGGGTGATCAGCCCCAGCATTTT. Its protein product is CASSQSGGDQPQHF.